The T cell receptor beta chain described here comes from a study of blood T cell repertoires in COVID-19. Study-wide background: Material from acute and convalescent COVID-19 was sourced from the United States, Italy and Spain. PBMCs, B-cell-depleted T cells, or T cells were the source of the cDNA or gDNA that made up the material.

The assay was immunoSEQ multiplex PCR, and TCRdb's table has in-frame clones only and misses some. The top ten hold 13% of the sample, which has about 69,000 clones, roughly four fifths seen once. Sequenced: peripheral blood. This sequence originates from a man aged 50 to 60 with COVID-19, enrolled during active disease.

The CDR3: CASSTQFQETQYF. The CDR3 nucleotides read TGTGCCAGTAGTACACAGTTCCAAGAGACCCAGTACTTC. The chain joins TRBV19 to TRBJ2-5; D call uncertain. V was cut by 4 bases and J by 1 base, with 7 bases left in between. There are 13 residues in the CDR3. The germline CDR1 and CDR2 sequences are LNHDA and SQIVND (reference sequence).